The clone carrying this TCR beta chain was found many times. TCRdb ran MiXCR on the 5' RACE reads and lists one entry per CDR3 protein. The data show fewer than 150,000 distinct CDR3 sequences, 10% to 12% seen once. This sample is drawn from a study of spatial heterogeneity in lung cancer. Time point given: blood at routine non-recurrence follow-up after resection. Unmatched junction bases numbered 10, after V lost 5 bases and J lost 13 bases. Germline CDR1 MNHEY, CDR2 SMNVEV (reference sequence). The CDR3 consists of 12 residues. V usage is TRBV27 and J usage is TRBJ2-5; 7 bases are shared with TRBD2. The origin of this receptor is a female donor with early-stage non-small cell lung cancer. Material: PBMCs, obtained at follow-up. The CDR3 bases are TGTGCCAGCAGTCCAGGGACCGGGGGGTTGTACTTC. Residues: CASSPGTGGLYF.